The 9 T cell receptor beta chains listed next were all sequenced from one sample in a study of response to subunit inactivated influenza vaccine. TCRdb reprocessed the RT-PCR reads via MiXCR and lists one record per CDR3 protein. The table records hundreds of thousands of distinct CDR3 sequences, approximately 17% of them present only once. This sample comprised PBMCs from blood, obtained 4 to 6 days after vaccination. Receptors were obtained from a man aged 50-59 years who received an inactivated influenza vaccine.

V and J are TRBV3-1 and TRBJ2-1; 10 bases are shared with TRBD2. Germline V gene lookup returns CDR1 LGHDT and CDR2 YNNKEL (reference sequence). The CDR3 extends over 17 amino acids. With 4 bases clipped from V and 0 bases from J, the junction kept 6 bases outside the gene matches. The DNA for the CDR3 is TGTGCCAGCAGCCCGGTAGGACTAGCGGACTCCTACAATGAGCAGTTCTTC. Its protein product is CASSPVGLADSYNEQFF.

The CDR3 sequence is CSARDRSGNRHLTGEQFF. CDR3 bases: TGCAGTGCTAGAGATCGGAGCGGGAATCGCCACCTTACCGGTGAGCAGTTCTTC. V is TRBV20-1 and J is TRBJ2-1; 7 positions agree with TRBD2. Germline V CDR1 and CDR2: DFQATT, SNEGSKA (reference sequence). Trimming removed 0 bases from V and 9 bases from J; junction bases left unmatched: 20. This CDR3 is 18 amino acids long.

The chain is built from TRBV6-5 and TRBJ2-7; D perhaps matches TRBD2 (5 bases). Trimming took off 0 bases at V and 2 bases at J, with 11 bases between the two ends. Germline V gives CDR1 MNHEY, CDR2 SVGAGI. This CDR3 contains 15 residues. CDR3 amino acids: CASSYSSGSPYEQYF. As DNA, the CDR3 is TGTGCCAGCAGTTACTCCTCGGGAAGTCCCTACGAGCAGTACTTC.

The chain recombines TRBV9 with TRBJ2-1; TRBD2 aligns across 10 bases. Germline lookup yields CDR1 SGDLS and CDR2 YYNGEE. The V segment lost 0 bases and the J segment 3 bases; nucleotides outside the gene matches: 3. This CDR3 has 16 amino acids. The CDR3 bases are TGTGCCAGCAGCGTAGATATAGCGGGGGGCTACAATGAGCAGTTCTTC. This encodes CASSVDIAGGYNEQFF.

The chain couples TRBV7-2 to TRBJ2-5, with D perhaps being TRBD1 or TRBD2 (5 bases each). The germline V gene encodes CDR1 SGHTA and CDR2 FQGNSA. This CDR3 has 15 amino acids. V lost 4 bases to trimming and J lost 7 bases, with 19 bases between them. The CDR3 loop reads CASSSHRDVEGTQYF. CDR3 sequence (DNA): TGTGCCAGCAGCTCCCATCGGGACGTTGAGGGGACCCAGTACTTC.

The chain employs TRBV18 and TRBJ2-2; 8 bases align to TRBD2. The V and J ends lost 4 bases and 3 bases, in that order; junction bases with no gene match: 4. The CDR3 runs 15 residues. In germline, CDR1 is KGHSH, CDR2 LQKENI. The CDR3 here is CASSHSGSDTGELFF. CDR3 nucleotide sequence: TGTGCCAGCTCACACAGCGGGAGCGACACCGGGGAGCTGTTTTTT.

The chain recombines TRBV24-1 with TRBJ1-3; TRBD1 agrees at 9 bases. V was clipped by 7 bases and J by 2 bases; unmatched bases: 5. CDR1 is KGHDR, CDR2 SFDVKD, per germline. This CDR3 region has 15 residues. The CDR3 bases are TGTGCCACCAGCCCGGGGACAGGGACTGGAAACACCATATATTTT. As protein: CATSPGTGTGNTIYF.

This rearrangement joins TRBV18 to TRBJ2-1; no firm D call. Looked up from germline, CDR1 is KGHSH and CDR2 is LQKENI. V was trimmed by 0 bases and J by 12 bases, leaving 12 bases between them. The CDR3 sequence is 13 residues long. CDR3 loop: CASSPPTSLLQFF. DNA of the CDR3: TGTGCCAGCTCACCACCGACCAGCTTATTGCAGTTCTTC.

J is TRBJ2-4 and V is TRBV11-1, with 15 bases matching TRBD2. The CDR3 is made up of 19 amino acids. In germline, CDR1 is SGHAT, CDR2 FQDESV (reference sequence). With 4 bases clipped from V and 4 bases from J, the junction kept 11 bases outside the gene matches. The CDR3 sequence is CASSSGLAGGRSLKNIQYF. The CDR3 bases are TGTGCCAGCAGCTCGGGACTAGCGGGGGGACGCAGTCTGAAAAACATTCAGTACTTC.